These T cell receptor beta chains were read from a single sample in a study of blood T cell repertoires in COVID-19. Only in-frame clones appear in the TCRdb table, and some are missing; sequencing was by immunoSEQ multiplex PCR. The table has about 55,000 clones, over 75% seen once. Sequencing was performed on peripheral blood. The receptors were sampled from a human donor with active COVID-19. The donor label of this sample is uncertain. Both conserved end residues are part of each CDR3. Each record gives: V gene, J gene, clone size, D gene, CDR3 protein, CDR3 DNA. The D gene is left open where the match is weak. The size of a clone is reported for some rows only, either as once, few or many, or as a class for expanded clones.

v_gene: TRBV9; j_gene: TRBJ2-2; abundance: -; d_gene: TRBD2; CDR3aa: CASSPKGLAGVTDTGELFF; CDR3nt: TGTGCCAGCAGCCCCAAGGGACTAGCGGGAGTCACAGACACCGGGGAGCTGTTTTTT
v_gene: TRBV7-2; j_gene: TRBJ2-1; abundance: -; d_gene: -; CDR3aa: CASSNQGGSYNEQFF; CDR3nt: TGTGCCAGCAGCAATCAGGGTGGCTCCTACAATGAGCAGTTCTTC
v_gene: TRBV4-3; j_gene: TRBJ2-3; abundance: -; d_gene: -; CDR3aa: CASSQWSSGDTQYF; CDR3nt: TGCGCCAGCAGCCAATGGTCATCGGGGGATACGCAGTATTTT
v_gene: TRBV7-9; j_gene: TRBJ1-1; abundance: -; d_gene: TRBD1; CDR3aa: CASSTQDREITEAFF; CDR3nt: TGTGCCAGCAGCACACAGGACAGGGAGATCACTGAAGCTTTCTTT
v_gene: TRBV28; j_gene: TRBJ2-1; abundance: -; d_gene: -; CDR3aa: CASSLGASSYNEQFF; CDR3nt: TGTGCCAGCAGTTTAGGGGCGAGCTCCTACAATGAGCAGTTCTTC
v_gene: TRBV5-1; j_gene: TRBJ2-7; abundance: -; d_gene: -; CDR3aa: CASSVGRYEQYF; CDR3nt: TGCGCCAGCAGCGTGGGGAGATACGAGCAGTACTTC
v_gene: TRBV2; j_gene: TRBJ2-2; abundance: once; d_gene: TRBD1; CDR3aa: CASRGQGRNTGELFF; CDR3nt: TGTGCCAGCAGGGGACAGGGGAGAAACACCGGGGAGCTGTTTTTT
v_gene: TRBV19; j_gene: TRBJ2-2; abundance: -; d_gene: TRBD1; CDR3aa: CASSPRGLHGELFF; CDR3nt: TGTGCCAGTAGTCCCAGGGGGCTACACGGGGAGCTGTTTTTT
v_gene: TRBV18; j_gene: TRBJ1-1; abundance: once; d_gene: -; CDR3aa: CASSRTEGNTEAFF; CDR3nt: TGTGCCAGCTCACGAACTGAGGGGAACACTGAAGCTTTCTTT
v_gene: TRBV2; j_gene: TRBJ2-7; abundance: -; d_gene: -; CDR3aa: CASSGGPSEQYF; CDR3nt: TGTGCCAGCAGTGGGGGCCCCTCCGAGCAGTACTTC